These T cell receptor beta chains were read from a single sample in a study of early T cells in non-severe SARS-CoV-2 infection. TCRdb reprocessed the 5' RACE reads with MiXCR, giving one entry per CDR3 protein. The data hold 100,000 to 120,000 distinct CDR3 sequences, with roughly 13% observed a single time. The source was whole blood, collected at baseline. The receptors come from an adult who was a healthcare worker with PCR-confirmed SARS-CoV-2 infection or an uninfected control (not recorded which). Each CDR3 is given with its conserved first and last residue. The D gene is left open where the match is weak. Size is omitted from some rows. Given values are once, few, many or a class for expanded clones.

CASREDYNLEQYF	TGTGCCAGCAGGGAGGACTATAATCTCGAGCAGTACTTC	-	TRBV2	TRBJ2-7	-
CASSLVGISGEKLFF	TGTGCCAGCAGCTTGGTCGGGATTTCTGGTGAAAAACTGTTTTTT	-	TRBV5-1	TRBJ1-4	-
CASSFSFGVPPYEQYF	TGTGCCAGCAGCTTTTCCTTTGGGGTCCCCCCCTACGAGCAGTACTTC	-	TRBV7-6	TRBJ2-7	few
CASSRDSKNSPLHF	TGTGCCAGCAGTCGGGACAGTAAGAATTCACCCCTCCACTTT	TRBD1	TRBV2	TRBJ1-6	few
CASSLITSGRSYEQYF	TGTGCCAGCAGTTTAATTACTAGCGGGCGCTCCTACGAGCAGTACTTC	TRBD2	TRBV12-3/TRBV12-4	TRBJ2-7	-
CASSWARVSGELFF	TGCGCCAGCAGCTGGGCGCGGGTTAGCGGGGAGCTGTTTTTT	-	TRBV5-1	TRBJ2-2	few
CASSSTGELFF	TGTGCCAGCAGCTCCACCGGGGAGCTGTTTTTT	-	TRBV4-1	TRBJ2-2	many
CASSFDPSSTDTQYF	TGTGCCAGCAGCTTCGACCCGAGCAGCACAGATACGCAGTATTTT	-	TRBV7-9	TRBJ2-3	-
CATSDDYPGLSHNQPQHF	TGTGCCACCAGTGATGACTACCCAGGGCTCTCCCACAATCAGCCCCAGCATTTT	-	TRBV24-1	TRBJ1-5	few
CASSRGQGGTDTQYF	TGTGCCAGCAGTCGGGGACAGGGGGGCACAGATACGCAGTATTTT	TRBD1	TRBV7-9	TRBJ2-3	-
CASSAGFPPGANVLTF	TGTGCCAGCAGCGCCGGATTCCCCCCAGGGGCCAACGTCCTGACTTTC	-	TRBV28	TRBJ2-6	-
CASSPDRAPYEQYF	TGTGCCAGCAGCCCGGACAGGGCCCCCTACGAGCAGTACTTC	TRBD1	TRBV7-9	TRBJ2-7	-
CASSQIGGGTDTQYF	TGTGCCAGCAGCCAGATTGGAGGGGGCACAGATACGCAGTATTTT	-	TRBV4-2	TRBJ2-3	few
CASSPLTGASYEQYF	TGTGCCAGCTCACCACTGACAGGGGCCTCCTACGAGCAGTACTTC	TRBD1	TRBV18	TRBJ2-7	-
CASSLYGPSTDTQYF	TGTGCCAGCAGTTTATACGGGCCAAGCACAGATACGCAGTATTTT	-	TRBV27	TRBJ2-3	-
CASSLTTEAFF	TGTGCCAGCAGCTTAACAACGGAAGCTTTCTTT	-	TRBV7-9	TRBJ1-1	-
CASSPGTTSSYEQYF	TGTGCCAGCAGCCCCGGGACTACCTCCTCCTACGAGCAGTACTTC	TRBD2	TRBV28	TRBJ2-7	-
CTSSEQVALPYEQYF	TGTACCAGCAGTGAACAGGTAGCTTTGCCCTACGAGCAGTACTTC	-	TRBV2	TRBJ2-7	-
CASSLFAGAGPDTQYF	TGCGCCAGCAGCTTGTTTGCGGGGGCAGGCCCAGATACGCAGTATTTT	-	TRBV5-1	TRBJ2-3	few
CSVEVGAAGNTIYF	TGCAGCGTTGAAGTTGGGGCAGCAGGAAACACCATATATTTT	-	TRBV29-1	TRBJ1-3	few
CSVGRGHGRLSTDTQYF	TGCAGCGTTGGCCGGGGACACGGCCGATTGAGCACAGATACGCAGTATTTT	-	TRBV29-1	TRBJ2-3	-
CASSQGSSPFEQFF	TGCGCCAGCAGCCAAGGGTCCAGCCCCTTTGAGCAGTTCTTC	-	TRBV4-1	TRBJ2-1	few
CATADREAPNNEQFF	TGTGCCACAGCGGACAGGGAGGCTCCCAATAACGAGCAGTTCTTC	TRBD1	TRBV24-1	TRBJ2-1	few
CASSMSSGDYNEQFF	TGTGCCAGTAGTATGAGTAGCGGGGACTACAATGAGCAGTTCTTC	TRBD2	TRBV19	TRBJ2-1	many
CASGLVVITGHYGYTF	TGTGCTAGTGGTTTGGTCGTTATAACTGGGCACTATGGCTACACCTTC	-	TRBV12-5	TRBJ1-2	-
CASSPGTSFRTDTQYF	TGTGCCAGCAGTCCCGGGACAAGCTTTCGCACAGATACGCAGTATTTT	-	TRBV12-3/TRBV12-4	TRBJ2-3	-
CASSQDQGLAGNTIYF	TGCGCCAGCAGCCAAGACCAAGGGTTAGCTGGAAACACCATATATTTT	-	TRBV4-1	TRBJ1-3	few
CSARGGNRNEQFF	TGCAGTGCTAGGGGGGGAAATCGCAATGAGCAGTTCTTC	-	TRBV20-1	TRBJ2-1	few
CASRPTGSRGDTQYF	TGTGCCAGCAGGCCCACCGGGTCGAGGGGAGATACGCAGTATTTT	-	TRBV27	TRBJ2-3	few
CASGLAGQNSPLHF	TGTGCTAGTGGTTTGGCAGGACAGAATTCACCCCTCCACTTT	-	TRBV12-5	TRBJ1-6	few
CASSEAGSIGYGYTF	TGTGCCAGCAGTGAAGCAGGCAGTATCGGCTATGGCTACACCTTC	-	TRBV2	TRBJ1-2	-
CASSPPSSNNEQFF	TGTGCCAGCTCACCACCGTCGTCAAATAATGAGCAGTTCTTC	-	TRBV18	TRBJ2-1	few
CASSLSRDRANQPQHF	TGTGCCAGCTCACTCTCCCGGGACAGGGCAAATCAGCCCCAGCATTTT	TRBD1	TRBV18	TRBJ1-5	few
CASRPGTLSTDTQYF	TGTGCCAGCAGGCCCGGGACCCTCAGCACAGATACGCAGTATTTT	-	TRBV2	TRBJ2-3	few
CASSASNPGQSYGYTF	TGTGCCAGCAGTGCGAGCAACCCGGGACAGAGCTATGGCTACACCTTC	TRBD1	TRBV9	TRBJ1-2	few
CSATGQGLGNGYTF	TGCAGCGCAACAGGACAGGGGCTCGGGAATGGCTACACCTTC	TRBD1	TRBV29-1	TRBJ1-2	-
CAWSVTQMDQPQHF	TGTGCCTGGAGTGTAACACAGATGGATCAGCCCCAGCATTTT	-	TRBV30	TRBJ1-5	-
CSAPRGADNSPLHF	TGCAGTGCTCCTCGAGGGGCGGATAATTCACCCCTCCACTTT	-	TRBV20-1	TRBJ1-6	-
CASSWTSGTYNEQFF	TGTGCCAGCAGCTGGACTAGCGGGACCTACAATGAGCAGTTCTTC	TRBD2	TRBV11-2	TRBJ2-1	few
CASSFSGLGEQYF	TGTGCCAGCAGTTTTTCGGGCCTGGGCGAGCAGTACTTC	-	TRBV2	TRBJ2-7	-
CASSLEVYEQYF	TGCGCCAGCAGCTTGGAGGTCTACGAGCAGTACTTC	-	TRBV5-1	TRBJ2-7	many
CASSLAGTEETQYF	TGTGCCAGCAGCTTAGCCGGGACAGAAGAGACCCAGTACTTC	TRBD1	TRBV7-7	TRBJ2-5	few
CSAIYNYGYTF	TGCAGTGCTATCTACAATTATGGCTACACCTTC	-	TRBV20-1	TRBJ1-2	-
CASSYSTGTEKLFF	TGTGCCAGCAGTTACTCGACAGGGACGGAAAAACTGTTTTTT	TRBD1	TRBV6-5	TRBJ1-4	many
CASSPSGTSTGELFF	TGTGCCAGCAGCCCATCCGGGACTAGCACCGGGGAGCTGTTTTTT	TRBD2	TRBV13	TRBJ2-2	-